This record looks at one T cell receptor (beta chain) sequence and its context. Its antigen is as yet unknown. The data originate from a study of identical twins. Template switching supplied a universal primer site; unique molecular identifiers were carried on the cDNA. A single record per CDR3 protein comes from TCRdb applying MiXCR to the 5' RACE reads. The profile shows some 690,000 distinct CDR3 sequences, 21% of them singletons. The length of the CDR3 is 16 residues. Trimming pared 2 bases from V and 2 bases from J, leaving 13 bases between. The V gene's germline CDR1 is MNHEY and CDR2 SMNVEV (reference sequence). Overall study findings and caveats: Invariant MAIT and iNKT cells are populations that could partly confound zero-insertion analyses.

These data also formed part of another study, on T cells expressing NK-cell markers.

This clonotype was obtained from a woman in her late teens or twenties in good health. Sequences were obtained from PBMCs. The V and J genes are TRBV27 and TRBJ1-3; D remains ambiguous. The CDR3 bases are TGTGCCAGCAGTTTAACGTCCGCCTGGGCTGGAAACACCATATATTTT. As protein: CASSLTSAWAGNTIYF.